Listed below are T cell receptor beta chains from one sample, sequenced in a study of T cell responses to AZD1222 COVID-19 vaccine. Assay used: immunoSEQ multiplex PCR; TCRdb lists only in-frame clones, some missing. The sample includes roughly 58,000 clones, 85% to 90% of them seen just once. Sequencing was performed on peripheral blood, taken on day 0 of MenACWY control vaccination. These receptors were collected from an adult in good health. CDR3s include the opening cysteine and the closing phenylalanine or tryptophan. D genes are given only for firm matches. Some rows have no size entry. The others give once, few or many, or a class for an expanded clone.

d_call	clone_size	j_call	v_call	cdr3_nt	cdr3_aa
-	-	TRBJ2-2	TRBV9	TGTGCCAGCAGCGTAGGCACCGGGGAGCTGTTTTTT	CASSVGTGELFF
TRBD2	once	TRBJ2-3	TRBV7-9	TGTGCCAGCAGCTCCCCGGGACTAGCGGGGTATTTT	CASSSPGLAGYF
TRBD2	-	TRBJ2-1	TRBV5-1	TGCGCCAGCAGCTTGAATTTGGCGGGAGGAAACAATGAGCAGTTCTTC	CASSLNLAGGNNEQFF
-	-	TRBJ2-7	TRBV29-1	TGCAGCGTTGTGAGGGGCGGGGTAGGGGAGCAGTACTTC	CSVVRGGVGEQYF
-	-	TRBJ1-1	TRBV28	TGTGCCAGCAGTTTATATGACCGCCTGTCGACTTTCTTT	CASSLYDRLSTFF
TRBD1	-	TRBJ1-2	TRBV2	TGTGCCAGCAGTGAGACAGGGTACTATGGCTACACCTTC	CASSETGYYGYTF
-	-	TRBJ1-5	TRBV19	TGTGCCAGTAGCACAGTGACGAGCAATCAGCCCCAGCATTTT	CASSTVTSNQPQHF
-	-	TRBJ2-7	TRBV11-2	TGTGCCAGCAGCATTGGGCGCGAGCAGTACTTC	CASSIGREQYF
-	-	TRBJ2-3	TRBV28	TGTGCCAGCAGTTTAGGGACAGCGGGTACAGATACGCAGTATTTT	CASSLGTAGTDTQYF
-	-	TRBJ2-7	TRBV19	TGTGCCAGTAGCCAGACAGGGAGGACCTACGAGCAGTACTTC	CASSQTGRTYEQYF
TRBD1	-	TRBJ1-4	TRBV6-5	TGTGCCAGCAGCAAGCCCGGGACAGGGATAGGAAAACTGTTTTTT	CASSKPGTGIGKLFF
TRBD2	-	TRBJ2-7	TRBV19	TGTGCCAGTAGTATAGGGACTAGCGGCTCCTACGAGCAGTACTTC	CASSIGTSGSYEQYF
-	-	TRBJ2-1	TRBV6-5	TGTGCCAGCACAGGACAGCCATTGTACAATGAGCAGTTCTTC	CASTGQPLYNEQFF
TRBD1	-	TRBJ1-5	TRBV6-5	TGTGCCAGCAGTCAGGGACAGAATAGCAATCAGCCCCAGCATTTT	CASSQGQNSNQPQHF
TRBD1	-	TRBJ2-5	TRBV12-5	TGTGCTAGTGGTACGGCACAGGGGGCCCAGTACTTC	CASGTAQGAQYF
TRBD1	-	TRBJ2-6	TRBV19	TGTGCCAGCGGACAGGGGGCCTCTGGGGCCAACGTCCTGACTTTC	CASGQGASGANVLTF
-	-	TRBJ1-6	TRBV3-1/TRBV3-2	TGTGCCAGCAGAACGGGGGATTCACCCCTCCACTTT	CASRTGDSPLHF
-	-	TRBJ1-4	TRBV5-6	TGTGCCAGCAGCTTGATAGCAACTAATGAAAAACTGTTTTTT	CASSLIATNEKLFF
TRBD1	few	TRBJ1-6	TRBV19	TGTGCCAGTAGGGACGGACAGGGTTTAAATTCACCCCTCCACTTT	CASRDGQGLNSPLHF
-	-	TRBJ2-1	TRBV12-1	TGTGCCAGCAGCATGAACCGACAGCTTCCCTACAATGAGCAGTTCTTC	CASSMNRQLPYNEQFF
-	-	TRBJ2-7	TRBV6-5	TGTGCCAGCAGTTACGAGGGTTTCTACGAGCAGTACTTC	CASSYEGFYEQYF
TRBD1	-	TRBJ1-2	TRBV28	TGTGCCAGCAGTTGGGGGACAGTGACTAACTATGGCTACACCTTC	CASSWGTVTNYGYTF
-	-	TRBJ2-7	TRBV7-9	TGTGCCAGCAGCTCCCCTCGGGAGCCCCCATCGTGGGAGCAGTACTTC	CASSSPREPPSWEQYF
TRBD1	-	TRBJ1-5	TRBV19	TGTGCCAGTAGTTATGGGACAGTGACTAGCAATCAGCCCCAGCATTTT	CASSYGTVTSNQPQHF
TRBD1	-	TRBJ1-2	TRBV28	TGTGCCAGCTTGGGGACAGGGGGCTTACGGGGCTATGGCTACACCTTC	CASLGTGGLRGYGYTF
TRBD2	-	TRBJ2-7	TRBV5-4	TGTGCCAGCAGCTTTACTAGCGGGAGAGTAGGGGAGCAGTACTTC	CASSFTSGRVGEQYF
-	once	TRBJ2-7	TRBV4-2	TGTGCCAGCAGCCAAGAGAGCCAGAGCTCCTACGAGCAGTACTTC	CASSQESQSSYEQYF
-	-	TRBJ1-2	TRBV28	TGTGCCAGCAGTTTACAACAGGGTCATGGCTACACCTTC	CASSLQQGHGYTF
-	-	TRBJ2-3	TRBV5-1	TGCGCCAGCACCCTATCAGGGACAGATACGCAGTATTTT	CASTLSGTDTQYF